The subject of this entry is one T cell receptor (beta chain). This receptor's antigen is unknown. No quality values exist for individual bases; no much larger clone is one base distant. The CDR3 regions of human TCRbeta chains were analyzed by immunosequencing. In the source study's methods: TCRs in the repertoires were matched against a reference library of SARS-CoV-2-specific TCRs that had been generated with the MIRA antigen-specificity platform. Breadth meant the fraction of unique TCRs that were SARS-CoV-2-associated, whereas depth meant the fraction of total T cells that were SARS-CoV-2-associated. Using the MIRA data, each spike-specific TCR was mapped to the spike region that the TCR reacts to and placed in a CD4 or CD8 class. Log10-transformed breadth and depth values were compared by one-way ANOVA with Sidak's multiple comparisons tests. TCRdb retrieved this table from immuneACCESS and kept in-frame rearrangements only. Not all clones are present; in checked studies, unresolved V genes account for under half, and no reason is known for the remainder. Clone size and V and J calls were adopted from that table, with D and trimming inferred from the DNA. Across this sample there are hundreds of thousands of clones, with roughly 91% seen only once. The top ten clones comprise around 1% of the sample.

The data derive from a study of T cell responses to AZD1222 COVID-19 vaccine (dated by TCRdb to the early 2020s). Background for the entire study: TCR sequencing was performed for roughly 240 trial participants, of whom around 200 were given two doses of AZD1222 and 26 were given two doses of MenACWY control vaccine. Trial participants were enrolled by age into subgroups of 18-55, 56-69 and 70-plus years, and around 150, 28 and 57 TCR-sequenced participants, respectively, were included in these subgroups.

Summary of the overall study and its limitations: Vaccine-associated CD4 TCRs spanned the whole spike protein, with dominant responses in regions 160-218 and 743-854. Spike-specific TCR breadth and depth rose significantly after two AZD1222 doses compared with day 0 and with MenACWY recipients. Only five to seven AZD1222 recipients were SARS-CoV-2 seropositive at baseline, limiting conclusions about previously exposed vaccinees. The 56-69-year group was small, and its depth increase did not reach significance, likely because of low power. No day 14 peak-response samples were available, so repertoires were characterized only after the peak T cell response. Participants were mostly white British and included more females than males, and it was suggested by the authors that clonal diversity may have been underestimated. Reportedly, close to half of the unique spike-specific TCRs recognized epitopes lying outside the regions that are mutated in the B.1.351 and B.1.1.7 variants.

In light of the paper, this sample's time point label describes: baseline before first vaccination. The label giving this sample's treatment or condition can be read as: meningococcal conjugate vaccine given as trial control. Vaccinee samples came from UK trials COV001 and COV002, including a single-blind randomized controlled phase 2/3 trial of AZD1222 (ChAdOx1 nCoV-19) in healthy adults. For TCRbeta chain sequencing, PBMC samples were collected from trial participants at day 0 and at day 28 after the second dose. This sequence originates from an adult in good health. This specimen consisted of peripheral blood, obtained on day 0 of MenACWY control vaccination.

CDR3 sequence: CASSLPQPPGEQYF. The DNA is as follows: TGTGCCAGCAGCCTACCCCAGCCCCCGGGGGAGCAGTACTTC. The chain uses TRBV11-2 and TRBJ2-7, and possibly TRBD2, on 5 matching bases. CDR1 and CDR2 (SGHAT, FQNNGV) derive from the germline V gene. Deletion took 5 bases off V and 7 bases off J, with a span of 18 bases between the germline ends. Spanning cysteine to phenylalanine, the CDR3 consists of 14 amino acids. The entry retains the CDR3 DNA only, 42 bases that are in frame from base 1.